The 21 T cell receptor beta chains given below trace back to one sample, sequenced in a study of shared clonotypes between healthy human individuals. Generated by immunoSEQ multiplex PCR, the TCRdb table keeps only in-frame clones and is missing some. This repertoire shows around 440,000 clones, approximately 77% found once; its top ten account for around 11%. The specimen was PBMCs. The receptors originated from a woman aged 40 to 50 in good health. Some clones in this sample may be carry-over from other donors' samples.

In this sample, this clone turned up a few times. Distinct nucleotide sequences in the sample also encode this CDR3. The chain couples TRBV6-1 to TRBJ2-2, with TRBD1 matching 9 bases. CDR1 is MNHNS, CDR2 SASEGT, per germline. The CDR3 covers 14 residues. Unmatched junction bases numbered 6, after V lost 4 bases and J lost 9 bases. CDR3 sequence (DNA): TGTGCCAGCAGTGGGACAGGGGAAGTTCGGGAGCTGTTTTTT. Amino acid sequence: CASSGTGEVRELFF.

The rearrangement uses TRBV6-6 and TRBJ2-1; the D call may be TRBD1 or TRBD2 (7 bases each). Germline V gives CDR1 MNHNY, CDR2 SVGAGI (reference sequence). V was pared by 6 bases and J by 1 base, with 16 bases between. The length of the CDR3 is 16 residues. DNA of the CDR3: TGTGCCAGCAGGCCCAGGGGGACTACTTCCTACAATGAGCAGTTCTTC. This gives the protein CASRPRGTTSYNEQFF.

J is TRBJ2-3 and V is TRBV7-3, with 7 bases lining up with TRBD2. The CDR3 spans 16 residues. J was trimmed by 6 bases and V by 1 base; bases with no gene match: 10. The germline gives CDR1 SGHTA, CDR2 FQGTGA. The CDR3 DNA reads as TGTGCCAGCAGCTTAAACGCGGCGGGAGTTAGTGATACGCAGTATTTT. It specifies CASSLNAAGVSDTQYF.

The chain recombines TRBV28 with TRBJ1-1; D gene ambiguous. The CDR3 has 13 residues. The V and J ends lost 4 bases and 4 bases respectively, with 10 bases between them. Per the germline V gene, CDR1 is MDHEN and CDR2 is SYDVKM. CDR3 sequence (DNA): TGTGCCAGCAGTTATCGGTGGGGCACTGAAGCTTTCTTT. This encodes CASSYRWGTEAFF.

CDR3 DNA: TGTGCCAGCAGCGTAGAGACGCAGAACACCGGGGAGCTGTTTTTT. Translating gives CASSVETQNTGELFF. The chain links TRBV9 to TRBJ2-2; unclear D gene. The CDR3 has 15 residues. Germline loops: CDR1 SGDLS, CDR2 YYNGEE. Trimming shortened V by 0 bases and J by 1 base, and 7 bases separated the two germline ends.

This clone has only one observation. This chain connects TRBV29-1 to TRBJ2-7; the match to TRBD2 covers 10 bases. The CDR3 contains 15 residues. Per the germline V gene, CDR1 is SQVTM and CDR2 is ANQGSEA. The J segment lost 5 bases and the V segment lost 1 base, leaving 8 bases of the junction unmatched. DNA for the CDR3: TGCAGCGTTGAAGGGACTAGCGGATCCCTCGACGAGCAGTACTTC. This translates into CSVEGTSGSLDEQYF.

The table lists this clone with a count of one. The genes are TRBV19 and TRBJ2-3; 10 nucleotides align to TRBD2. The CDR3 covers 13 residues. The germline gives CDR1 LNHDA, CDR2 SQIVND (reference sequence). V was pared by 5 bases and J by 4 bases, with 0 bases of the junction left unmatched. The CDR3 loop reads CASSLAGADTQYF. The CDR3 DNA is TGTGCCAGTAGTCTAGCGGGAGCAGATACGCAGTATTTT.

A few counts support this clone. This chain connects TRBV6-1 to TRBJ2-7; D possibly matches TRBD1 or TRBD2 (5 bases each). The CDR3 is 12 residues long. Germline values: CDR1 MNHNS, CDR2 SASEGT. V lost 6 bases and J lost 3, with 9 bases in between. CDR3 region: CASSRDGYEQYF. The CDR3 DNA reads TGTGCCAGCAGCCGGGACGGCTACGAGCAGTACTTC.

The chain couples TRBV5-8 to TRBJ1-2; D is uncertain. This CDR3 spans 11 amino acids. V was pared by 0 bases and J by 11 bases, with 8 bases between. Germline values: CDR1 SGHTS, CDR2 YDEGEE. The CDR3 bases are TGTGCCAGCAGCTTGGAACTGGGGTACACCTTC. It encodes CASSLELGYTF.

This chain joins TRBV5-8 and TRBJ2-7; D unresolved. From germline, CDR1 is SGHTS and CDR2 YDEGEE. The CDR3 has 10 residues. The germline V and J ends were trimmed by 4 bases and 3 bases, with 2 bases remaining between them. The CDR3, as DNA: TGTGCCAGCAGCAACTACGAGCAGTACTTC. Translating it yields CASSNYEQYF.

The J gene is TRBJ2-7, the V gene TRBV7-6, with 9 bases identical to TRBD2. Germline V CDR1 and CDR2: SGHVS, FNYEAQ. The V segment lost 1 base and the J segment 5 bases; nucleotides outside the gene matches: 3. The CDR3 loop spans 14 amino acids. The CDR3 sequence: CASSLGVAGDEQYF. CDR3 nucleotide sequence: TGTGCCAGCAGCTTAGGGGTAGCGGGAGACGAGCAGTACTTC.

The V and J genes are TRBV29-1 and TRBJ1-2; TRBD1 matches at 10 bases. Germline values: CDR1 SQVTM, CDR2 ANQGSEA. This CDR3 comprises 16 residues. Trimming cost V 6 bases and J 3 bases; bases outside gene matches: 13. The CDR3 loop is CSVRLPRQGADYGYTF. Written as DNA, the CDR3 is TGCAGCGTCCGGCTACCACGACAGGGGGCCGACTATGGCTACACCTTC.

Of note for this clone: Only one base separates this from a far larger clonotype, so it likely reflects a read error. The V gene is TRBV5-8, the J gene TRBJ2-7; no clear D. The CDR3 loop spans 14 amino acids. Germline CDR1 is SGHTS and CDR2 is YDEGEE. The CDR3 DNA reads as TGTGCCAGCGGCTTGGCCGGACGGTTCTACGAGCAGTACTTC. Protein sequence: CASGLAGRFYEQYF.

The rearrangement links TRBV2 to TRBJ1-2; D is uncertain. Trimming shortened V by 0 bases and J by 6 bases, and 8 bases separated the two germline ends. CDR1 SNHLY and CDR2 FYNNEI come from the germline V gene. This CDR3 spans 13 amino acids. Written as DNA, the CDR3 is TGTGCCAGCAGTGAAGCGAGGGTTGATGGCTACACCTTC. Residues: CASSEARVDGYTF.

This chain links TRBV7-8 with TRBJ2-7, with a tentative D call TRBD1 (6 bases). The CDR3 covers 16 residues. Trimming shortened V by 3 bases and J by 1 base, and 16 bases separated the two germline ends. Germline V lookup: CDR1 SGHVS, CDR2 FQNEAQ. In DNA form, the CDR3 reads TGTGCCAGCAGCTTCATAGCAGGGGTTTATTCCTACGAGCAGTACTTC. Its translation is CASSFIAGVYSYEQYF. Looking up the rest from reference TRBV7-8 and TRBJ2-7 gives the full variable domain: GAGVSQSPRYKVAKRGQDVALRCDPISGHVSLFWYQQALGQGPEFLTYFQNEAQLDKSGLPSDRFFAERPEGSVSTLKIQRTQQEDSAVYLCASSFIAGVYSYEQYFGPGTRLTVT.

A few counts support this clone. CDR3 DNA: TGTGCCAGCAGCCAAACCGGGACAGGGGTCGAGCAGTACTTC. Amino acids: CASSQTGTGVEQYF. This chain connects TRBV4-2 to TRBJ2-7; 10 nucleotides line up with TRBD1. CDR3 length: 14 amino acids. Germline V lookup: CDR1 LGHNA, CDR2 YNFKEQ. V was pared by 2 bases and J by 6 bases, with 4 bases of the junction left unmatched.

CDR3 region: CASSLYEDSGELFF. Written as DNA, the CDR3 is TGTGCCAGCAGTTTATACGAGGATTCCGGGGAGCTGTTTTTT. This chain connects TRBV28 to TRBJ2-2; D is ambiguous. The CDR3 has 14 amino acids. Trimming shortened V by 1 base and J by 6 bases, and 9 bases separated the two germline ends. Germline V lookup: CDR1 MDHEN, CDR2 SYDVKM.

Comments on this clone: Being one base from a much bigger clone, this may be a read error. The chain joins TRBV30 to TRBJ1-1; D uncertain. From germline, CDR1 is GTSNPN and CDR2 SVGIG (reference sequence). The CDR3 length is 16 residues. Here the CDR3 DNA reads TGTGCCTGGAGTGTACCGTCCCCTTCGGGGAACACTGAAGCTTCCTTT. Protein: CAWSVPSPSGNTEASF.

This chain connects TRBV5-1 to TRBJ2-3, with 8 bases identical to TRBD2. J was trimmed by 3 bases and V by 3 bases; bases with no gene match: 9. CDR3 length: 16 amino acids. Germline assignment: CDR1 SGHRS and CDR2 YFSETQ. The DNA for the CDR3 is TGCGCCAGCAGCTCCCCGCTAGCGGGTGTAACAGATACGCAGTATTTT. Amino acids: CASSSPLAGVTDTQYF. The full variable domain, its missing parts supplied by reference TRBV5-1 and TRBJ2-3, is KAGVTQTPRYLIKTRGQQVTLSCSPISGHRSVSWYQQTPGQGLQFLFEYFSETQRNKGNFPGRFSGRQFSNSRSEMNVSTLELGDSALYLCASSSPLAGVTDTQYFGPGTRLTVL.

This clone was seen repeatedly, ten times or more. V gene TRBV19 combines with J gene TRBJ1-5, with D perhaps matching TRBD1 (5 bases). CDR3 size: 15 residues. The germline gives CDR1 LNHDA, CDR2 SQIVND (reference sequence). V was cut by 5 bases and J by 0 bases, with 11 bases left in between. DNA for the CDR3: TGTGCCAGTAGTTCTGGCAGGGATAGCAATCAGCCCCAGCATTTT. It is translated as CASSSGRDSNQPQHF.

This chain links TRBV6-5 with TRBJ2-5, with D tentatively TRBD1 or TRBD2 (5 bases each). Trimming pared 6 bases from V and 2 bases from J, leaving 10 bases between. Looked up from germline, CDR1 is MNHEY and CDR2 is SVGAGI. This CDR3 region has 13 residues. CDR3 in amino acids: CASRWGWQETQYF. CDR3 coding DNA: TGTGCCAGCAGGTGGGGGTGGCAAGAGACCCAGTACTTC.